This T cell receptor beta chain was identified during a study of beta chain features in type 1 diabetes. About the research overall: All samples combined gave over 100 million sorted cells for examination.

CD45RO/CCR7/CD25/CD127/CD95/CD27 separated CD4+ naive, central memory, regulatory and stem cell-like memory cells by sorting. Sort purity for all populations was recorded as exceeding 98%. The whole isolated RNA underwent reverse transcription, so sequencing captured expressed TCRB transcripts. Sequencing was performed with immunoSEQ multiplex PCR; in TCRdb, only in-frame clones are kept and a portion is missing. Of about 270,000 clones listed, roughly an eighth are singletons. Overall study findings and caveats: Across all four CD4+ subsets, people with type 1 diabetes showed modestly shorter TCRB CDR3s.

This clone came up a few times. Its antigen is currently unknown. The same CDR3 also results from other DNA sequences found in this sample. The CDR3 runs to 13 residues. The V gene's germline CDR1 is SGHRS and CDR2 YFSETQ. Trimming pared 4 bases from V and 2 bases from J, leaving 6 bases between. Sequenced input: naive CD4+ T cells from blood. The TCR sequence derives from a woman between 40 and 50 years old in good health. V and J are TRBV5-1 and TRBJ2-2; D is unresolved. The CDR3, as DNA: TGCGCCAGCAGCCTACCTAACACCGGGGAGCTGTTTTTT. Amino acid sequence: CASSLPNTGELFF.